These T cell receptor beta chains were read from a single sample in a study of blood T cell repertoires in COVID-19. The method was immunoSEQ multiplex PCR; TCRdb's version includes in-frame clones alone and lacks a portion of them. The sample carries around 100,000 clones, roughly four fifths recorded once. The specimen was peripheral blood. These receptors all come from a man between 65 and 85 years old with acute or convalescent COVID-19. Each CDR3 is given with its conserved first and last residue. A clone size is listed for some rows: how often the clone was seen (once, few, many), or a class if it is expanded.

v_call	clone_size	j_call	cdr3_aa
TRBV15	NA	TRBJ2-7	CATSRVLAGGPGEQYF
TRBV28	few	TRBJ2-7	CASSYREGEQYF
TRBV7-6	NA	TRBJ2-7	CASSLAANEQYF
TRBV9	NA	TRBJ2-5	CASSTSVRGGQETQYF
TRBV6-5	NA	TRBJ1-5	CATSSRQDQPQHF
TRBV5-6	NA	TRBJ2-7	CASSLFSGRWDEQYF
TRBV15	NA	TRBJ1-1	CATSTDRNTEAFF
TRBV5-1	NA	TRBJ2-7	CASSQGTSLGYEQYF
TRBV15	NA	TRBJ1-5	CATSRGWAGNNQPQHF
TRBV28	NA	TRBJ1-3	CASKGQGLGNTIYF
TRBV11-2	NA	TRBJ2-7	CASTPRAGGPYEQYF
TRBV3-1/TRBV3-2	NA	TRBJ1-6	CASSQDRASSPLHF
TRBV9	NA	TRBJ1-2	CASSVGGRGYTF
TRBV5-1	NA	TRBJ2-1	CASGWGGPRNEQFF
TRBV5-5	NA	TRBJ2-7	CASSLGGTGTYEQYF
TRBV6-5	NA	TRBJ2-3	CASTDGGLAADTQYF
TRBV27	once	TRBJ1-1	CASSLGRGALNTEAFF
TRBV19	NA	TRBJ1-1	CASSTRDSMNTEAFF
TRBV5-1	few	TRBJ1-1	CASSLVLGRGTEAFF
TRBV25-1	NA	TRBJ1-2	CASSGGTAYGYTF
TRBV6-2/TRBV6-3	NA	TRBJ2-6	CASSSRTGSGANVLTF
TRBV3-1/TRBV3-2	few	TRBJ1-1	CASSLRDRGTEAFF
TRBV5-6	NA	TRBJ2-1	CASSWPSGGRNEQFF
TRBV30	few	TRBJ1-6	CAWSNTYAGPGLNSPLHF
TRBV19	NA	TRBJ2-7	CASSIRDRGGYEQYF
TRBV4-2	NA	TRBJ2-5	CASSQDWSGRETQYF
TRBV3-1/TRBV3-2	NA	TRBJ1-5	CASSPDRNQPQHF
TRBV6-1	NA	TRBJ1-2	CASSEAGVGYGYTF
TRBV2	NA	TRBJ1-2	CASSPESLTGDGYTF
TRBV5-1	NA	TRBJ2-2	CASSPNSITGELFF
TRBV10-2	NA	TRBJ1-1	CASSGIQGIVEAFF
TRBV2	few	TRBJ2-7	CASSPLQGTYEQYF
TRBV19	NA	TRBJ1-6	CASSTGQGGNSPLHF
TRBV28	NA	TRBJ1-2	CASSRGQGTGYTF
TRBV7-8	NA	TRBJ2-1	CASSSVGGTFGNEQFF
TRBV7-2	NA	TRBJ2-7	CASGQRGNYEQYF
TRBV19	NA	TRBJ1-2	CASSPQSGVGGYTF
TRBV5-6	NA	TRBJ1-6	CASSSRVPPLHF
TRBV6-6	NA	TRBJ2-2	CASREREGGTGELFF
TRBV28	NA	TRBJ2-7	CASRGRGSSYEQYF
TRBV27	NA	TRBJ1-2	CASSFGTGGSGYTF
TRBV6-1	NA	TRBJ2-1	CASSEVTSSYNEQFF
TRBV19	NA	TRBJ2-7	CASSGGGMNEQYF
TRBV5-1	NA	TRBJ2-1	CASSVTGTGNNEQFF
TRBV28	NA	TRBJ2-7	CASSPPSGNSYEQYF
TRBV28	NA	TRBJ1-2	CASSYYGYTF
TRBV5-1	few	TRBJ1-3	CASSITGGTGNTIYF
TRBV9	NA	TRBJ1-3	CASSMTGSGNTIYF
TRBV7-6	NA	TRBJ2-3	CASSLGLAGGFTDTQYF